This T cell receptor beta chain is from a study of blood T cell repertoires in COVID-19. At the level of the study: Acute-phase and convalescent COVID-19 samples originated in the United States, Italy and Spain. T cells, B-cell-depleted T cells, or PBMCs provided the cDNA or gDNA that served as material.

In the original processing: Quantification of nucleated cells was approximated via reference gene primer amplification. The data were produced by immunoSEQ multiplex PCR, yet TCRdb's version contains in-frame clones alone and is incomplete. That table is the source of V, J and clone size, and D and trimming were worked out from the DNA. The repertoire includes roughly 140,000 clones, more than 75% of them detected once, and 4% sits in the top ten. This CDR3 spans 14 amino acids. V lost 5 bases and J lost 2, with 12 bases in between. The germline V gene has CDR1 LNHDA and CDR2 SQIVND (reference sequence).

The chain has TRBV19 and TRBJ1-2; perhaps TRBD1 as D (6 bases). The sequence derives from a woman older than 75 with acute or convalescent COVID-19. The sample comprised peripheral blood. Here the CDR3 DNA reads TGTGCCAGTAGTTATTTGGACAGCAACTATGGCTACACCTTC. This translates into CASSYLDSNYGYTF.